This TCR beta chain was observed in a study of T-cell memory formation after mild COVID-19 (dated by TCRdb to about 2021). Notes on the research overall: Most TCR sequence clusters were specific to one of the two donors. In a couple of donors, T-cell clones that expanded and contracted after mild COVID-19 were tracked by sequencing TCRalpha and TCRbeta repertoires over time. The cohort comprised two young, previously healthy adult volunteers, one female and one male. General findings and caveats noted by the study authors: Whether the second-wave clones peaking on day 37 were SARS-CoV-2 specific was not confirmed. Contracting CD4+ clones were located mainly in the CM and EM memory subsets, whereas CD8+ clones were found to be enriched in EMRA. The study included only a couple of mild cases, and larger cohorts that include severe cases with pre-infection samples were judged to be necessary. From day 15 to 85, contracting clones showed balanced CD4/CD8 phenotypes, whereas a second wave of clones that expanded from day 15 to 37 leaned towards CD4+. Some responding clones were detected in pre-infection memory, suggesting pre-existing cross-reactive memory T cells joined the SARS-CoV-2 response.

V lost 7 bases and J lost 5 bases; the stretch between them is 21 bases long. Taken from cysteine to phenylalanine, the CDR3 has 15 residues. The retained sequence is limited to the CDR3, 45 bases, with the frame set at the first base. The germline V gene (reference sequence) sets CDR1 to LNHDA and CDR2 to SQIVND. Sequenced on an Illumina NovaSeq 6000. TCRalpha and TCRbeta cDNA libraries were constructed by 5'RACE with constant-segment primers, with sample barcodes and unique molecular identifiers being introduced. Trizol reagent was used to extract RNA from every sample. The libraries were amplified in two PCR steps, and the second step added a second sample barcode and Illumina TruSeq adapters. Sequencing of libraries was performed on an Illumina NovaSeq with 2 x 150 bp paired-end reads. Per the authors' processing: Reads were demultiplexed and collapsed into UMI-guided consensus sequences with migec v1.2.7. Using mixcr v2.1.11, UMI consensuses were aligned to TRA and TRB V and J templates and then assembled into clonotypes. A clonotype was counted as expanded or contracted only if both edgeR and NoisET called the change significant, with noise models trained on biological replicates. For edgeR calls, the cutoffs were a false discovery rate-adjusted p below 0.01 and a log2 fold-change threshold of 1. As an exploratory analysis of dynamics, PCA with hierarchical clustering was applied to max-normalized trajectories of the 1000 most abundant clonotypes. The CD4 or CD8 phenotype of responding clones was assigned using the separately sequenced CD4+ and CD8+ repertoires. TCRdb reran the public reads through fastp at Q25 and MiXCR, keeping productive beta chains. One record per CDR3 amino acid sequence lists the most common genes and DNA. TCRdb's processing, not the authors' own work, is the source of the V and J calls. Recorded for this sample are some 350,000 distinct CDR3 sequences; 13% of them occurred a single time. Jointly, the top ten make up over 20% of the sample.

Ficoll-Paque density gradient centrifugation was the method used to isolate PBMCs. As to this clonotype: It has no known antigen specificity. Per-base qualities were not stored, and no clone one base away is much larger.

This chain is built from TRBV19 and TRBJ2-7, with TRBD2 tentatively as D gene (5 bases match). The specimen was PBMCs or a T cell subset sorted from them (not recorded which). The receptor comes from a man aged 18 to 30 who had mild COVID-19 (a few samples of this study predate the infection). The sample titles of this study are shuffled in the database, so cell type and time point are left out; the donor was told from shared clones. The CDR3 amino acid sequence is: CASTPGFGGGNEQYF. The DNA reads TGTGCCAGTACCCCTGGTTTCGGCGGAGGCAACGAGCAGTACTTC.